This TCR beta chain appears in the sequencing data of a study of shared clonotypes between healthy human individuals. The run depth of the assay was deep. TCRdb keeps only in-frame clones here, not all; method: immunoSEQ multiplex PCR. This table holds some 2,000,000 clones, roughly 96% found once. CDR1 and CDR2 (germline): MNHEY, SMNVEV (reference sequence). V dropped 5 bases and J dropped 6 bases, with 17 bases sitting between them. The CDR3 has 14 residues. The TCR originated in a young man in good health. The chain links TRBV27 to TRBJ2-7; D tentatively reads TRBD1 or TRBD2 (5 bases each). Sequencing used naive CD4+ T cells sorted from blood. Subset noted: CD45RA+ positively selected. CDR3 amino acids: CASSLTAGAGEQYF. DNA of the CDR3: TGTGCCAGCAGTCTGACTGCCGGGGCTGGCGAGCAGTACTTC.